This T cell receptor (beta chain) was identified in a study of cytomegalovirus exposure and HLA in healthy donors. Study-wide findings and caveats: It has been reported that TCR beta sequences accurately predicted the HLA-A and HLA-B alleles of most subjects. Donors belonging to an Asian-associated ancestry cluster reportedly showed fewer N-insertions in productive TCRs than the 666-donor mean, according to what a later analysis found. The study put some 150 TCR beta chains on its list as cytomegalovirus-associated.

The PCR made use of 60 Vbeta and 13 Jbeta primers. Libraries were prepared by immunoSEQ multiplex PCR; TCRdb keeps only in-frame clonotypes and omits some of them. The sample lists approximately 72,000 clones, about 78% occurring once. Trimming took 5 bases from V and 3 from J; bases not matched to a gene: 3. In germline, CDR1 is KGHSH, CDR2 LQKENI. This CDR3 has 13 amino acids. A remark on this clone: Its antigen is still unknown.

The sequenced material came from PBMCs. The chain couples TRBV18 to TRBJ2-5, with 7 bases that match TRBD1. The TCR comes from a male donor in good health and CMV-seropositive. CDR3 sequence (DNA): TGTGCCAGCTCAGCAGGGGGAAAAGAGACCCAGTACTTC. This codes for CASSAGGKETQYF.